These 9 T cell receptor beta chains were sequenced from one sample in a study of T cell responses to AZD1222 COVID-19 vaccine. Data came from immunoSEQ multiplex PCR; TCRdb stores just in-frame clones and leaves some out. The table has some 97,000 clones, around 87% seen once. The specimen was peripheral blood, collected on day 0 of AZD1222 vaccination. These receptors came from an adult in good health.

This chain links TRBV28 with TRBJ2-3, with D unresolved. This CDR3 contains 11 residues. The V end was cut by 6 bases, the J end by 5 bases, with 6 bases between. Germline CDR1 MDHEN, CDR2 SYDVKM. The CDR3 protein is CASSQGDTQYF. CDR3 in DNA: TGTGCCAGCAGCCAAGGAGATACGCAGTATTTT.

This clone was counted a single time. The rearrangement links TRBV7-9 to TRBJ2-3, with 12 bases that match TRBD1. Per the germline V gene, CDR1 is SEHNR and CDR2 is FQNEAQ (reference sequence). The ends lost 4 bases at V and 3 bases at J; junction bases unmatched: 11. This CDR3 contains 18 residues. In DNA, the CDR3 is TGTGCCAGCAGCTCCGGGCTGGGACAGGGGGCATTAACAGATACGCAGTATTTT. It encodes CASSSGLGQGALTDTQYF.

The chain employs TRBV6-1 and TRBJ1-1; 7 bases fit TRBD1. In germline, CDR1 is MNHNS, CDR2 SASEGT. The CDR3 has 12 amino acids. V was pared by 3 bases and J by 13 bases, with 8 bases of the junction left unmatched. The CDR3 loop is CASSDDRVEDFF. The CDR3 DNA is TGTGCCAGCAGTGACGACAGGGTGGAGGATTTCTTT.

This clone occurred a few times. The chain carries TRBV19 and TRBJ1-1; maybe TRBD1 (5 bases). Germline CDR1 LNHDA, CDR2 SQIVND (reference sequence). V lost 1 base, J lost 5 bases, and 14 bases lay in between. CDR3 size: 15 residues. CDR3 DNA sequence: TGTGCCAGTAGTATAGTTCGGGACGGACGGACTGAAGCTTTCTTT. Protein sequence: CASSIVRDGRTEAFF.

The rearrangement joins TRBV6-6 to TRBJ1-5, with no clear D. This CDR3 has 13 residues. CDR1 MNHNY and CDR2 SVGAGI come from the germline V gene (reference sequence). Trimming cost V 6 bases and J 7 bases, with 13 bases left between them. Written as DNA, the CDR3 is TGTGCCAGCAGCCCCGAAGGGATGCAGCCCCAGCATTTT. This codes for CASSPEGMQPQHF.

V usage is TRBV18 and J usage is TRBJ1-4; 7 bases match TRBD1. This CDR3 is built from 17 residues. The germline V gene has CDR1 KGHSH and CDR2 LQKENI. V shed 0 bases, J shed 13 bases, and the junction held 17 bases outside the gene matches. CDR3 sequence reads: CASSPPNKGQRIGGLFF. The CDR3 nucleotides are TGTGCCAGCTCACCACCAAATAAGGGACAGAGAATAGGGGGACTGTTTTTT.

In its sample, this clone was seen once. The V and J genes are TRBV6-1 and TRBJ1-1, with 7 bases aligning to TRBD1. This CDR3 region has 14 residues. Trimming at V came to 5 bases and at J to 4 bases, leaving 7 bases not matched to a gene. CDR1 is MNHNS and CDR2 is SASEGT in the germline V gene. The CDR3 nucleotides read TGTGCCAGCAGTTCTCAGCACAGGGGCACTGAAGCTTTCTTT. Translated: CASSSQHRGTEAFF.

The chain recombines TRBV5-4 with TRBJ2-7; maybe TRBD2 (6 bases). V was clipped by 3 bases and J by 6 bases, with 19 bases between them. The CDR3 loop spans 15 amino acids. CDR1 and CDR2 (germline): SGHNT, YYREEE (reference sequence). The CDR3 protein is CASSYPGGGASEQYF. Here the CDR3 DNA reads TGTGCCAGCAGCTACCCCGGTGGAGGGGCGAGCGAGCAGTACTTC.

This clone was seen more than once but under ten times. The chain's CDR3 is CASSLLGANTGELFF. The CDR3 DNA sequence: TGTGCCAGCAGTCTACTCGGAGCGAACACCGGGGAGCTGTTTTTT. The chain carries TRBV6-2 or TRBV6-3 and TRBJ2-2; no definite D call. V was shortened by 5 bases and J by 0 bases, with 10 bases between the two germline ends. Looked up from germline, CDR1 is MNHEY and CDR2 is SVGEGT. The CDR3 spans 15 residues.